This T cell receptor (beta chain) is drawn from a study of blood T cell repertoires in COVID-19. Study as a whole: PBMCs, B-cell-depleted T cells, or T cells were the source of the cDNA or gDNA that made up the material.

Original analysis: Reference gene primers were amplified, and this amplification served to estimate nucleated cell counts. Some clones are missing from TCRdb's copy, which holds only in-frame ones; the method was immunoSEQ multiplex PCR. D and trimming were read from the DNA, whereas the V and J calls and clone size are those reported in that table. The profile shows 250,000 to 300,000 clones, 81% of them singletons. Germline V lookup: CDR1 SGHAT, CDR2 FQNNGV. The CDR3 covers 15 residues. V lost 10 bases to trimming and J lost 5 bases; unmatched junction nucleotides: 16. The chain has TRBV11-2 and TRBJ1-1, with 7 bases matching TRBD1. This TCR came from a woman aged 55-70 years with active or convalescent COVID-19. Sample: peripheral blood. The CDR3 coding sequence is TGTGCCACCACACTAGGGGGCAGGGGTAGTACTGAAGCTTTCTTT. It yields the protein CATTLGGRGSTEAFF.